This TCR beta chain was obtained from a study of high-grade serous ovarian cancer treatment subgroups. This CDR3 spans 15 amino acids. With V trimmed by 6 bases and J by 5 bases, 10 bases remained unmatched. Germline V lookup: CDR1 LNHDA, CDR2 SQIVND (reference sequence). Tumor tissue was taken before any definitive surgery or chemotherapy was given. Clones were sequenced by immunoSEQ multiplex PCR, and TCRdb holds only the in-frame ones, with some missing. The sample shows over 14,000 clones, less than 90% of them seen only once. The rearrangement uses TRBV19 and TRBJ2-5, with 9 bases matching TRBD1. Sequencing was performed on tumor tissue. The TCR originated in a human donor with high-grade serous ovarian cancer. Written as DNA, the CDR3 is TGTGCCAGTAGCACTGAACAGGGGGCCCACGAGACCCAGTACTTC. Translation gives CASSTEQGAHETQYF.